This entry lists 14 T cell receptor beta chains sequenced from one sample in a study of cytomegalovirus exposure and HLA in healthy donors. Clones were read by immunoSEQ multiplex PCR, and TCRdb kept only the in-frame ones, dropping some. The repertoire has about 250,000 clones, roughly 84% of them found once; the top ten carry about 12%. Sequencing was performed on PBMCs. The receptors derive from a man aged 18 to 35 in good health and CMV-seropositive.

Only one count was recorded for this clone. The rearrangement uses TRBV4-1 and TRBJ2-2; D may be TRBD2 (5 bases). Trimming took off 6 bases at V and 5 bases at J, with 10 bases between the two ends. The CDR3 contains 13 residues. The germline V gene encodes CDR1 MGHRA and CDR2 YSYEKL. CDR3: CASSGIATGELFF. CDR3 nucleotides: TGCGCCAGCAGTGGAATAGCGACCGGGGAGCTGTTTTTT.

The J gene is TRBJ2-2, the V gene TRBV7-9; 8 bases line up with TRBD2. From germline, CDR1 is SEHNR and CDR2 FQNEAQ (reference sequence). The J segment lost 1 base and the V segment lost 7 bases, leaving 11 bases of the junction unmatched. The CDR3 loop spans 17 amino acids. The CDR3 bases are TGTGCCAGCACCCCATCGGGGGGGAGGGAGAACACCGGGGAGCTGTTTTTT. As protein: CASTPSGGRENTGELFF.

The V call is TRBV2, the J call TRBJ2-1, with TRBD1 identical over 7 bases. After removal of 6 bases from V and 4 bases from J, the junction contained 6 bases not matched to a gene. In germline, CDR1 is SNHLY, CDR2 FYNNEI. The CDR3 extends over 14 amino acids. CDR3 protein: CASRAGTDYNEQFF. The CDR3 DNA reads as TGTGCCAGCAGGGCCGGGACAGATTACAATGAGCAGTTCTTC.

The rearrangement joins TRBV30 to TRBJ2-7; the D gene is possibly TRBD2 (6 bases). Deletions cut 4 bases from V and 3 bases from J, with 16 bases between. The CDR3 totals 14 residues. Germline CDR1 and CDR2: GTSNPN and SVGIG (reference sequence). CDR3 in amino acids: CAWKGASGVYEQYF. CDR3 nucleotides: TGTGCCTGGAAAGGGGCCTCGGGGGTCTACGAGCAGTACTTC.

V usage is TRBV13 and J usage is TRBJ2-7, with TRBD2 matching 11 bases. The CDR3 loop spans 15 amino acids. Germline V lookup: CDR1 PRHDT, CDR2 FYEKMQ (reference sequence). V lost 5 bases and J lost 1; bases outside the gene matches: 4. The CDR3 loop is CASSVTSGSSYEQYF. The CDR3 nucleotides read TGTGCCAGCAGCGTTACTAGCGGGAGTTCCTACGAGCAGTACTTC. The full variable domain, with the rest looked up from reference TRBV13 and TRBJ2-7, is AAGVIQSPRHLIKEKRETATLKCYPIPRHDTVYWYQQGPGQDPQFLISFYEKMQSDKGSIPDRFSAQQFSDYHSELNMSSLELGDSALYFCASSVTSGSSYEQYFGPGTRLTVT.

The rearrangement joins TRBV12-5 to TRBJ2-5, with D perhaps TRBD2 (6 bases). V was shortened by 3 bases and J by 4 bases, with 21 bases between the two germline ends. The V gene's germline CDR1 is LGHNT and CDR2 FRNRAP. The CDR3 length is 17 residues. CDR3 nucleotides: TGTGCTAGTGGTTTTTCATGGTCCAGCGGGTTTCTAGAGACCCAGTACTTC. This encodes CASGFSWSSGFLETQYF.

The V gene is TRBV27, the J gene TRBJ2-7, with D perhaps matching TRBD1 (6 bases). Per the germline V gene, CDR1 is MNHEY and CDR2 is SMNVEV (reference sequence). This CDR3 has 16 residues. V lost 5 bases and J lost 3, with 20 bases in between. CDR3 coding DNA: TGTGCCAGCAGTCCAACCACTCGACAGGTTCTCTACGAGCAGTACTTC. The encoded protein is CASSPTTRQVLYEQYF.

The chain combines TRBV11-2 with TRBJ1-1; the D gene is possibly TRBD1 (5 bases). This CDR3 is built from 16 residues. The ends were cut back, 4 bases at V and 1 base at J, with 16 bases in the middle. In germline, CDR1 is SGHAT, CDR2 FQNNGV. The CDR3 bases are TGTGCCAGCAGCTCTCCGTCGGCAGGGCGGAACACTGAAGCTTTCTTT. Translating gives CASSSPSAGRNTEAFF.

This rearrangement joins TRBV11-2 to TRBJ2-5; D is perhaps TRBD2 (5 bases). The CDR3 covers 12 residues. Germline V CDR1 and CDR2: SGHAT, FQNNGV. V was clipped by 2 bases and J by 5 bases, with 6 bases between them. Written as DNA, the CDR3 is TGTGCCAGCAGCTTACGGGGTGAGACCCAGTACTTC. It is translated as CASSLRGETQYF. Combining the CDR3 with reference TRBV11-2 and TRBJ2-5 gives the whole variable domain EAGVAQSPRYKIIEKRQSVAFWCNPISGHATLYWYQQILGQGPKLLIQFQNNGVVDDSQLPKDRFSAERLKGVDSTLKIQPAKLEDSAVYLCASSLRGETQYFGPGTRLLVL.

The chain employs TRBV7-8 and TRBJ1-5; 7 nucleotides align to TRBD1. Germline lookup yields CDR1 SGHVS and CDR2 FQNEAQ. CDR3 size: 16 residues. V shed 1 base, J shed 2 bases, and the junction held 5 bases outside the gene matches. The CDR3, as DNA: TGTGCCAGCAGCTTAGGACAGGGTAACGGCAATCAGCCCCAGCATTTT. This translates into CASSLGQGNGNQPQHF.

This clone was seen more than once but under ten times. The V call is TRBV7-9, the J call TRBJ2-7; D uncertain. The V gene's germline CDR1 is SEHNR and CDR2 FQNEAQ (reference sequence). Trimming took 3 bases from V and 6 from J, leaving 15 bases between them. This CDR3 comprises 14 residues. CDR3 protein: CASSFTGGRREQYF. The DNA for the CDR3 is TGTGCCAGCAGCTTTACGGGCGGTCGGCGCGAGCAGTACTTC.

The V gene is TRBV4-2, the J gene TRBJ1-2; 7 bases line up with TRBD1. J gave up 4 bases and V 2 bases, and 7 bases lay outside the gene matches. Germline lookup yields CDR1 LGHNA and CDR2 YNFKEQ. CDR3 size: 15 residues. Here the CDR3 DNA reads TGTGCCAGCAGCCAAAGGGGGCCCTCGGGCTATGGCTACACCTTC. Protein sequence: CASSQRGPSGYGYTF.

This chain connects TRBV27 to TRBJ2-7, with D possibly being TRBD2 (6 bases). The CDR3 is made up of 16 amino acids. CDR1 MNHEY and CDR2 SMNVEV come from the germline V gene (reference sequence). The V end lost 6 bases, the J end lost 0 bases, and 18 bases lay between the germline ends. CDR3 sequence (DNA): TGTGCCAGCAGGAGGGACGGGACTCCCAGCTCCTACGAGCAGTACTTC. Its protein product is CASRRDGTPSSYEQYF.

V is TRBV18 and J is TRBJ2-2; D is perhaps TRBD1 or TRBD2 (5 bases each). Germline assignment: CDR1 KGHSH and CDR2 LQKENI. The CDR3 loop spans 16 amino acids. V shed 6 bases and J shed 0 bases, with 14 bases lying between them. CDR3 sequence reads: CASSLTEGPNTGELFF. The DNA for the CDR3 is TGTGCCAGCTCCCTCACAGAGGGACCGAACACCGGGGAGCTGTTTTTT.